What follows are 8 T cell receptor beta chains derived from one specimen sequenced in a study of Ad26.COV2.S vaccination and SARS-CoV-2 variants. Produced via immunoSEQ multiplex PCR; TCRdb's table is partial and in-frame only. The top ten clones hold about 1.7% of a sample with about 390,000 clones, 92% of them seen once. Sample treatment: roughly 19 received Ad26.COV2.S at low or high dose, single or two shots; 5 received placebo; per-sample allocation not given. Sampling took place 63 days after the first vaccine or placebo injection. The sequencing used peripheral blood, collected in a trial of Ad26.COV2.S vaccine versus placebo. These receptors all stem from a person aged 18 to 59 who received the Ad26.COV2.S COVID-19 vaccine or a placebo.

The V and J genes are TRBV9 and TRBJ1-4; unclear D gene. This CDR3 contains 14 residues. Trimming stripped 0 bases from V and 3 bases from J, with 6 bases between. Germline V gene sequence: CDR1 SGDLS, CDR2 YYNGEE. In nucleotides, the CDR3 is TGTGCCAGCAGCGTAGGCGCCCCTAATGAAAAACTGTTTTTT. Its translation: CASSVGAPNEKLFF.

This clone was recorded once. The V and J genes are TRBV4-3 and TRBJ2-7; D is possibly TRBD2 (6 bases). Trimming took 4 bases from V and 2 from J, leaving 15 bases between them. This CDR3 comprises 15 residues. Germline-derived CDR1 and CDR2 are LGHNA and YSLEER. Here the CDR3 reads CASSPGGPKPYEQYF. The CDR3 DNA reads TGCGCCAGCAGCCCCGGAGGGCCTAAGCCCTACGAGCAGTACTTC.

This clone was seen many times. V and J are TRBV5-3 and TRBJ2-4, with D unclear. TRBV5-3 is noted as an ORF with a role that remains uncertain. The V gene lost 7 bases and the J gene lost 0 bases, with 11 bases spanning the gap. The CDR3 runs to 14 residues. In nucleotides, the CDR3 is TGTGCCAGAGGCAGGTCGATAGCCAAAAACATTCAGTACTTC. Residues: CARGRSIAKNIQYF.

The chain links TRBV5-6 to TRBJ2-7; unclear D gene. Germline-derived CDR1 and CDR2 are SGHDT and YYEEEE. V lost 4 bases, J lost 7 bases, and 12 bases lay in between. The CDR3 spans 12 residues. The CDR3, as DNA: TGTGCCAGCAGCCAATCCTGGGAAGAGCAGTACTTC. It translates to CASSQSWEEQYF. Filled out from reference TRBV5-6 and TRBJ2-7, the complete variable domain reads DAGVTQSPTHLIKTRGQQVTLRCSPKSGHDTVSWYQQALGQGPQFIFQYYEEEERQRGNFPDRFSGHQFPNYSSELNVNALLLGDSALYLCASSQSWEEQYFGPGTRLTVT.

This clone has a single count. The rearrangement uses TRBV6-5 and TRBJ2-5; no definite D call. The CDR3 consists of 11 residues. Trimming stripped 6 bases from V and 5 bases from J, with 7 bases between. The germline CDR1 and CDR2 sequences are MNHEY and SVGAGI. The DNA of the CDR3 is TGTGCCAGCAGCAGATCGGAGACCCAGTACTTC. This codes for CASSRSETQYF.

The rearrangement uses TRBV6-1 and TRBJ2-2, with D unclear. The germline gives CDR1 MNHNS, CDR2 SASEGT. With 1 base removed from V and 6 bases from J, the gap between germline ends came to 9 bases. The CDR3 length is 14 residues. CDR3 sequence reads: CASSEGQRSGELFF. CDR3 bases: TGTGCCAGCAGTGAAGGCCAAAGGTCCGGGGAGCTGTTTTTT.

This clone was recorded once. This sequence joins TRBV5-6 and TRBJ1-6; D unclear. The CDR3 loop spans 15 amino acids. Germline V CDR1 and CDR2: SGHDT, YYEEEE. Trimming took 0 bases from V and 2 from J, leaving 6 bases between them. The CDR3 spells CASSLAQTYNSPLHF. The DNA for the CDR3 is TGTGCCAGCAGCTTGGCTCAGACCTATAATTCACCCCTCCACTTT.

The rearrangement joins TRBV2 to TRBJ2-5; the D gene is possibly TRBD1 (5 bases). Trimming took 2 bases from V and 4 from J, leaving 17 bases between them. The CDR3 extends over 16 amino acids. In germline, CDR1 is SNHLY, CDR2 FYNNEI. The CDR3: CASSEWGAGPAETQYF. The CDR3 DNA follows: TGTGCCAGCAGTGAATGGGGCGCAGGGCCGGCAGAGACCCAGTACTTC.